The 13 T cell receptor beta chains below come from one sample, sequenced in a study of graft-versus-host responses after intestinal transplantation. The table came from immunoSEQ multiplex PCR; TCRdb's copy has only in-frame clones and leaves some out. The sample records over 15,000 clones, more than 65% being singletons. The sample consisted of PBMCs, taken 14 days after transplant. These TCRs come from a human patient who received an intestinal transplant, so some T cells may come from the graft donor.

The genes are TRBV6-5 and TRBJ2-7, with TRBD2 matching 7 bases. Germline V gene lookup returns CDR1 MNHEY and CDR2 SVGAGI. The CDR3 totals 14 residues. Trimming cost V 5 bases and J 0 bases; bases outside gene matches: 4. CDR3 nucleotide sequence: TGTGCCAGCAGTGAGCGGGGATCCTCCTACGAGCAGTACTTC. Protein product: CASSERGSSYEQYF.

CDR3 DNA: TGTGCCAGCAGTTACGGGAGAGGTCTCGGCGAGCAGTACTTC. This sequence encodes CASSYGRGLGEQYF. The rearrangement joins TRBV6-5 to TRBJ2-7, with D perhaps matching TRBD2 (5 bases). V shed 2 bases and J shed 6 bases, with 14 bases lying between them. This CDR3 spans 14 amino acids. Looked up from germline, CDR1 is MNHEY and CDR2 is SVGAGI.

The J gene is TRBJ2-5, the V gene TRBV5-1; D gene ambiguous. Judging by the DNA end, TRBJ2-7 fits better; the J call may be wrong. CDR1 is SGHRS, CDR2 YFSETQ, per germline. The CDR3 is 14 residues long. CDR3 DNA sequence: TGCGCCAGCAGCTCCTCGGACGGAACCTACGAGCAGTACTTC. Translated, it gives CASSSSDGTYEQYF.

CDR3 DNA sequence: TGTGCCAGCAGTGTCTACGGGGGGGCCAACGAGCAGTACTTC. It translates to CASSVYGGANEQYF. The chain recombines TRBV2 with TRBJ2-7, with TRBD2 identical over 8 bases. V gave up 4 bases and J gave up 5 bases; unmatched junction bases: 7. This CDR3 has 14 residues. Germline V gives CDR1 SNHLY, CDR2 FYNNEI. The whole variable domain, remainder taken from reference TRBV2 and TRBJ2-7, is EPEVTQTPSHQVTQMGQEVILRCVPISNHLYFYWYRQILGQKVEFLVSFYNNEISEKSEIFDDQFSVERPDGSNFTLKIRSTKLEDSAMYFCASSVYGGANEQYFGPGTRLTVT.

For this clone: An end of the junction differs from the germline gene, which may be a read error. The V gene is TRBV11-2, the J gene TRBJ1-2, with D unresolved. Germline assignment: CDR1 SGHAT and CDR2 FQNNGV. This CDR3 is 13 amino acids long. This CDR3 reads CASSLWESVGPSF. The CDR3 coding sequence is TGTGCCAGCAGCTTATGGGAGTCGGTTGGTCCTTCCTTC.

The chain employs TRBV5-4 and TRBJ1-2, with a possible D match to TRBD1 (6 bases). Trimming pared 2 bases from V and 5 bases from J, leaving 19 bases between. Germline V gene data show CDR1 as SGHNT and CDR2 as YYREEE (reference sequence). The CDR3 is made up of 16 amino acids. CDR3 DNA: TGTGCCAGCAGCTTCCGGGGGGGGCATCCCCTTTATGGCTACACCTTC. Translating gives CASSFRGGHPLYGYTF.

The chain carries TRBV5-4 and TRBJ1-2; D may be TRBD1 (5 bases). Per germline, CDR1 SGHNT and CDR2 YYREEE (reference sequence). The CDR3 is 14 residues long. V shed 2 bases and J shed 4 bases, with 12 bases lying between them. This CDR3 reads CASSFRRDSYGYTF. DNA for the CDR3: TGTGCCAGCAGCTTTCGCAGGGATAGCTATGGCTACACCTTC.

This chain joins TRBV4-1 and TRBJ2-5; 7 nucleotides line up with TRBD1. The CDR3 runs 12 residues. Germline V gene sequence: CDR1 MGHRA, CDR2 YSYEKL. V lost 6 bases, J lost 4 bases, and 2 bases stayed unmatched. The CDR3 spells CASSSGGETQYF. For the CDR3, the DNA is TGCGCCAGCAGTTCAGGGGGAGAGACCCAGTACTTC.

The chain uses TRBV6-6 and TRBJ2-5; tentatively, D is TRBD2 (5 bases). Germline lookup yields CDR1 MNHNY and CDR2 SVGAGI (reference sequence). V dropped 6 bases and J dropped 3 bases, with 14 bases sitting between them. The CDR3 is 14 residues long. The CDR3 loop reads CASSPEDGEETQYF. In nucleotides, the CDR3 is TGTGCCAGCAGCCCCGAGGACGGGGAAGAGACCCAGTACTTC.

The gene calls are TRBV4-1 and TRBJ2-2; no firm D call. Germline lookup yields CDR1 MGHRA and CDR2 YSYEKL. There are 18 residues in the CDR3. Trimming removed 3 bases from V and 0 bases from J, with 17 bases in between. The CDR3 region has the DNA TGCGCCAGCAGCCACCCCTCCTCCGGGCCATCGAACACCGGGGAGCTGTTTTTT. Its protein product is CASSHPSSGPSNTGELFF.

The CDR3 region has the DNA TGTGCCAGCAGCGTAGCTCTCCTAGCGGGGGGTGGCAATGAGCAGTTCTTC. Translated, it gives CASSVALLAGGGNEQFF. The genes are TRBV9 and TRBJ2-1; 11 nucleotides agree with TRBD2. Germline CDR1 and CDR2: SGDLS and YYNGEE. CDR3 size: 17 residues. V shed 0 bases and J 6 bases; nucleotides not matched to a gene: 8.

The chain recombines TRBV27 with TRBJ1-6; no reliable D call. The CDR3 contains 12 residues. In germline, CDR1 is MNHEY, CDR2 SMNVEV (reference sequence). V was clipped by 3 bases and J by 7 bases, with 4 bases between them. CDR3 region: CASSFANSPLHF. The CDR3 region has the DNA TGTGCCAGCAGTTTCGCCAATTCACCCCTCCACTTT.

The chain is built from TRBV6-5 and TRBJ2-1; 10 nucleotides line up with TRBD2. This CDR3 contains 16 residues. Germline assignment: CDR1 MNHEY and CDR2 SVGAGI. The V and J ends lost 2 bases and 3 bases, in that order; junction bases with no gene match: 4. As DNA, the CDR3 is TGTGCCAGCAGTTACGACATAGCGGGAGGCTACAATGAGCAGTTCTTC. It specifies CASSYDIAGGYNEQFF.